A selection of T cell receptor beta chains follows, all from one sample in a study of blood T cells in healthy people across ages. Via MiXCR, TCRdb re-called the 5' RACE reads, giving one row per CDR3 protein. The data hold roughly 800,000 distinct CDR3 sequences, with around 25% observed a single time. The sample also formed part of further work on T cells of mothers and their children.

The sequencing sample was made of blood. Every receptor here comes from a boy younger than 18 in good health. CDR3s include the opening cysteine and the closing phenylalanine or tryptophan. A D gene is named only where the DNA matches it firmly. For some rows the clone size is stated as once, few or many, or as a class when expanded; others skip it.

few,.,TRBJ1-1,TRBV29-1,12,TGCAGCGGTGGAACCGGGAGCACTGAAGCTTTCTTT,CSGGTGSTEAFF
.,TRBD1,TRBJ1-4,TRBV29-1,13,TGCAGCGTTCGACAGGGGGCAGGAGAAAAACTGTTTTTT,CSVRQGAGEKLFF
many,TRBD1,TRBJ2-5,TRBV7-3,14,TGTGCCAGCAGCTTGACAGGGTACCAAGAGACCCAGTACTTC,CASSLTGYQETQYF
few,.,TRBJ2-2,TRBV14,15,TGTGCCAGCAGCCAATTCAGAGCGAACACCGGGGAGCTGTTTTTT,CASSQFRANTGELFF
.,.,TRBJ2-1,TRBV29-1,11,TGCAGCGCACCCTCATACAATGAGCAGTTCTTC,CSAPSYNEQFF
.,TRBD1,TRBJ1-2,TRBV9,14,TGTGCCAGCAGCCTAGGGACAGGGTGGAATGGCTACACCTTC,CASSLGTGWNGYTF
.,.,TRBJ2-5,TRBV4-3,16,TGCGCCAGCAGCCCCCAGTTGAGGGTTGGCCAAGAGACCCAGTACTTC,CASSPQLRVGQETQYF
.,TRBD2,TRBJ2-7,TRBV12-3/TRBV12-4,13,TGTGCCAGCAGTTGGACTAGCGAATACGAGCAGTACTTC,CASSWTSEYEQYF
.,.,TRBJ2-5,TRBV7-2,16,TGTGCCAGCAGCTTAGCCGCCAAAACAGGGAAAGAGACCCAGTACTTC,CASSLAAKTGKETQYF
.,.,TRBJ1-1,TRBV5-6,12,TGTGCCAGCAGGGTCATGAACACTGAAGCTTTCTTT,CASRVMNTEAFF
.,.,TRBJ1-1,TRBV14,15,TGTGCCAGCAGCCAGATTGGACAGTGGAACACTGAAGCTTTCTTT,CASSQIGQWNTEAFF
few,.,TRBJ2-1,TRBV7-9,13,TGTGCCAGCAACGTAGACGGGGGAGGCGAGCAGTTCTTC,CASNVDGGGEQFF
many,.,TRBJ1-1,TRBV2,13,TGTGCCAGCAGTGGGACGGGGGGGACTGAAGCTTTCTTT,CASSGTGGTEAFF
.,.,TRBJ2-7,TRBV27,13,TGTGCCAGCAGTCCCCGAGAATGGTACGAGCAGTACTTC,CASSPREWYEQYF
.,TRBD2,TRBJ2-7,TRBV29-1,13,TGCAGCGGGAAGACTAGCGGGCTAGGGGAGCAGTACTTC,CSGKTSGLGEQYF
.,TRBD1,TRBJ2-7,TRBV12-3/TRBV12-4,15,TGTGCCAGCAGTCGGGCTGGGACAGGGGCCCCCGAGCAGTACTTC,CASSRAGTGAPEQYF
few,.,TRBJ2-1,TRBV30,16,TGTGCCTGGAGCTCAGGACGGGAACTATTGTACAATGAGCAGTTCTTC,CAWSSGRELLYNEQFF
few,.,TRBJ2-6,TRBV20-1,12,TGCAGTGCTGAAAGGGGGGCCAACGTCCTGACTTTC,CSAERGANVLTF
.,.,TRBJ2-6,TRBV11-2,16,TGTGCCAGCAGGAAAACAGGGAGCTCTGGGGCCAACGTCCTGACTTTC,CASRKTGSSGANVLTF
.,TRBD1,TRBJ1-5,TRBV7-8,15,TGTGCCAGCAGCCAAACAGGGGGCGTCAATCAGCCCCAGCATTTT,CASSQTGGVNQPQHF
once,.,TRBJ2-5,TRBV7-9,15,TGTGCCAGCAGCTTAGTACAGGGACCTGACAATGAGCAGTACTTC,CASSLVQGPDNEQYF
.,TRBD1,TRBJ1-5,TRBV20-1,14,TGCAGTGCTAGTGCAGACAGGGTTGGTCAGCCCCAGCATTTT,CSASADRVGQPQHF
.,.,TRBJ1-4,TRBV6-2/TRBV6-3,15,TGTGCCAGCAGCGACGCCGGCGCGAGTAATGAAAAACTGTTTTTT,CASSDAGASNEKLFF
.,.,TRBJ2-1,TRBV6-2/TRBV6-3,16,TGTGCCAGCAGTTACGGTCGTAGAGGGGTGAAATATGAGCAGTTCTTC,CASSYGRRGVKYEQFF
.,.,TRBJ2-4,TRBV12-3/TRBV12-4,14,TGTGCCAGCAGCTATTCCCTAAACGCGGGAATTCAGTACTTC,CASSYSLNAGIQYF
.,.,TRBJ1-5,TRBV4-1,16,TGCGCCAGCAGCCAAGGGTGGTGGGGAAGCAATCAGCCCCAGCATTTT,CASSQGWWGSNQPQHF
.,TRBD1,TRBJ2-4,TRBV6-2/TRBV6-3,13,TGTGCCAGCCTGGGACAGGAAGAAAACATTCAGTACTTC,CASLGQEENIQYF
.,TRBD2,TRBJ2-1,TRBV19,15,TGTGCCAGTAGAATCGGGTTAGCGGGAGGCGGTGAGCAGTTCTTC,CASRIGLAGGGEQFF
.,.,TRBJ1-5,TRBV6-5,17,TGTGCCAGCAGTCCCAAGACATTCTCTAATAGCAATCAGCCCCAGCATTTT,CASSPKTFSNSNQPQHF
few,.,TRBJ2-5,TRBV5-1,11,TGCGCCAGCAGCTTGGACAGGGCCCAGTACTTC,CASSLDRAQYF
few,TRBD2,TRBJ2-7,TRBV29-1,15,TGCAGCGTTCGGACTAGCGGGAGGACCACCTACGAGCAGTACTTC,CSVRTSGRTTYEQYF
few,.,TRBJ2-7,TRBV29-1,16,TGCAGCGTTGAAGAAGGAACAGCCCGTAATTCCTACGAGCAGTACTTC,CSVEEGTARNSYEQYF
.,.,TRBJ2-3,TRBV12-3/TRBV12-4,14,TGTGCCAGCAGTTTAGACGGTCTACCAGATACGCAGTATTTT,CASSLDGLPDTQYF
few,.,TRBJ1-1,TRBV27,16,TGTGCCAGCACCCCGGACCGGGCGGGTACGAACACTGAAGCTTTCTTT,CASTPDRAGTNTEAFF
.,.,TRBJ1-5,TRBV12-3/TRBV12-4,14,TGTGCCAGCAGGACATCCGAGGGGGATCAGCCCCAGCATTTT,CASRTSEGDQPQHF
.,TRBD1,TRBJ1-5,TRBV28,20,TGTGCCAGCAATGTGGTGGGAAGGGGACAGAACATGTATAGCAATCAGCCCCAGCATTTT,CASNVVGRGQNMYSNQPQHF
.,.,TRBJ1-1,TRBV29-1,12,TGCAGCGTTGGAGATGAGCCCACTGAAGCTTTCTTT,CSVGDEPTEAFF
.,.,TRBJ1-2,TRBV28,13,TGTGCCAGCAGACCCTGGGGAGGGGATGGCTACACCTTC,CASRPWGGDGYTF
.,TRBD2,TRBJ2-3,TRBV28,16,TGTGCCAGCAGTACACCCTTGCGGGAGGCGACAGATACGCAGTATTTT,CASSTPLREATDTQYF
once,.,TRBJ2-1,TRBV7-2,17,TGTGCCAGCAGCTTAAAGGGGGGTGCCCCCGAGACAAATGAGCAGTTCTTC,CASSLKGGAPETNEQFF